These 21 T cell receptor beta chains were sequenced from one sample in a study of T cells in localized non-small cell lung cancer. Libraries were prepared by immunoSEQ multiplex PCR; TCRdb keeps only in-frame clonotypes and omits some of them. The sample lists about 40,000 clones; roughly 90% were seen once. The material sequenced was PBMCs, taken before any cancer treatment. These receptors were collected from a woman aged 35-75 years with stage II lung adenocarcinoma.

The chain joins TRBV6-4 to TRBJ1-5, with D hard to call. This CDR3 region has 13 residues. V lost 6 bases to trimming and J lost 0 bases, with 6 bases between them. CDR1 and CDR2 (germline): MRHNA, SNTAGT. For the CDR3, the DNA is TGTGCCAGCAGCACACATAGCAATCAGCCCCAGCATTTT. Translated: CASSTHSNQPQHF.

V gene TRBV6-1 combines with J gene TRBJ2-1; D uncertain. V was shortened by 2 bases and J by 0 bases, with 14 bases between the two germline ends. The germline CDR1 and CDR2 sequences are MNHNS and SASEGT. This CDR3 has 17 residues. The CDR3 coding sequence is TGTGCCAGCAGTGAAATGGGCAGACAATACTCCTACAATGAGCAGTTCTTC. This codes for CASSEMGRQYSYNEQFF.

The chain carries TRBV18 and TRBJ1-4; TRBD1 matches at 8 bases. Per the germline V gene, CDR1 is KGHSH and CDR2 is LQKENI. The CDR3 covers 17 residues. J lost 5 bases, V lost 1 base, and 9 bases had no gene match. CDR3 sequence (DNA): TGTGCCAGCTCACCACTTCCTACGACAGGGGCAAATGAAAAACTGTTTTTT. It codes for CASSPLPTTGANEKLFF.

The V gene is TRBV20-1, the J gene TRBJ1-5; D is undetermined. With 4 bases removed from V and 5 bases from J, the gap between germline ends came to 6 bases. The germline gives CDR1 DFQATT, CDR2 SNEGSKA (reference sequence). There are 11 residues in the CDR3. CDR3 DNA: TGCAGTGCTACAAGGGATCAGCCCCAGCATTTT. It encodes CSATRDQPQHF.

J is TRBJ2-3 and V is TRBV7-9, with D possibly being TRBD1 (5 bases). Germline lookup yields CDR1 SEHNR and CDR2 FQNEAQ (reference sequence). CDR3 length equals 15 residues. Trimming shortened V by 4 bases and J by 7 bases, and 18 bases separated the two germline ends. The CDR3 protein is CASSSQGASWYTQYF. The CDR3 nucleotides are TGTGCCAGCAGCTCCCAAGGGGCTAGTTGGTATACGCAGTATTTT.

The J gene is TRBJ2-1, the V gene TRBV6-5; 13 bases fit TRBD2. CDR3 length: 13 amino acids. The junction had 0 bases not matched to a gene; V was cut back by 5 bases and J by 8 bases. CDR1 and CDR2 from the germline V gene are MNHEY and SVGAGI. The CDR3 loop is CASSGLAGDEQFF. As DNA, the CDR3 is TGTGCCAGCAGTGGACTAGCGGGAGATGAGCAGTTCTTC.

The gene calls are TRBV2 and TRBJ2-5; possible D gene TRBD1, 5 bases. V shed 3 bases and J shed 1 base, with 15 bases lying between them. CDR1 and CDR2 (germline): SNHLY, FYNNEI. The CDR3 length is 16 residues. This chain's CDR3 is CASSEDLSGSQETQYF. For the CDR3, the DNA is TGTGCCAGCAGTGAGGACCTCTCAGGGTCCCAAGAGACCCAGTACTTC.

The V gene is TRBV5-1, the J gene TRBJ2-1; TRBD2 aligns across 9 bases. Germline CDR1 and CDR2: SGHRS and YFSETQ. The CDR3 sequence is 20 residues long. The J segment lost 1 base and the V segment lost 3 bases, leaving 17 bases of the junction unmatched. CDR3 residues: CASSSPSGRGGSRSYNEQFF. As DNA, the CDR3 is TGCGCCAGCAGCTCCCCTTCGGGGCGGGGGGGCTCGAGGTCCTACAATGAGCAGTTCTTC.

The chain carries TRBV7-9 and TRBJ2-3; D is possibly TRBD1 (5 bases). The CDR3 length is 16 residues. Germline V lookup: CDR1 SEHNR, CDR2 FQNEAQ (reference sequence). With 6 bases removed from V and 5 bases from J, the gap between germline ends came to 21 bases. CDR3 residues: CASSKSQGGARDTQYF. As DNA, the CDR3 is TGTGCCAGCAGTAAGAGCCAGGGTGGCGCAAGAGATACGCAGTATTTT. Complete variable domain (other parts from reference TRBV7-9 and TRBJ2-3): DTGVSQNPRHKITKRGQNVTFRCDPISEHNRLYWYRQTLGQGPEFLTYFQNEAQLEKSRLLSDRFSAERPKGSFSTLEIQRTEQGDSAMYLCASSKSQGGARDTQYFGPGTRLTVL.

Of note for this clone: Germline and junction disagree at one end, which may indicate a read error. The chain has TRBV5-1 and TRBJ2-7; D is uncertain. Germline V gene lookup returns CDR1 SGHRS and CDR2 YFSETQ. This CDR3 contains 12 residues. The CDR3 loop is CASSLDQLGLDF. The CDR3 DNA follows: TGCGCCAGCAGCTTGGATCAGCTAGGGCTGGACTTC.

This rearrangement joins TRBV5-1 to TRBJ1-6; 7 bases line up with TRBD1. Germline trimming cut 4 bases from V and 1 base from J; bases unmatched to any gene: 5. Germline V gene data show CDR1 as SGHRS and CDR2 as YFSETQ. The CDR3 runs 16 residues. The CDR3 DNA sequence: TGCGCCAGCAGCCTAGGGGGCAATTCCTATAATTCACCCCTCCACTTT. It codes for CASSLGGNSYNSPLHF.

In DNA form, the CDR3 reads TGCGCCAGCAGCTTGGTGTCGGAGTCCTACAATGAGCAGTTCTTC. Protein product: CASSLVSESYNEQFF. The chain recombines TRBV5-1 with TRBJ2-1; D ambiguous. Germline assignment: CDR1 SGHRS and CDR2 YFSETQ. Trimming shortened V by 0 bases and J by 1 base, and 8 bases separated the two germline ends. The CDR3 is 15 amino acids.

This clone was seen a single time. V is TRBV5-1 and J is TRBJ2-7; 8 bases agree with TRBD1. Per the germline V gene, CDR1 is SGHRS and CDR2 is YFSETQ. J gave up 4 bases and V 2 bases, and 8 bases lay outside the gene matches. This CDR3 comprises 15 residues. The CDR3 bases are TGCGCCAGCAGCTTCGGACAGGGAGGTCGATACGAGCAGTACTTC. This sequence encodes CASSFGQGGRYEQYF.

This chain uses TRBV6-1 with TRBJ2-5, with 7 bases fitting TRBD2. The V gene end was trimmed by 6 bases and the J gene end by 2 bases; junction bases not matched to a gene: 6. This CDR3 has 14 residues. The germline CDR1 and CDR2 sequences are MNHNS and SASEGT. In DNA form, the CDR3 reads TGTGCCAGCAGGCTAGCGGCTACTCAAGAGACCCAGTACTTC. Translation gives CASRLAATQETQYF.

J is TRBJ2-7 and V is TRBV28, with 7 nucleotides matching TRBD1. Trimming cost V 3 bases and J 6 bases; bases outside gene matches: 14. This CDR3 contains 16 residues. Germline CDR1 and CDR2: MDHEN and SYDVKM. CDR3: CASSFHLGGQLSEQYF. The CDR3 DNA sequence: TGTGCCAGCAGTTTTCATTTAGGGGGACAGCTAAGCGAGCAGTACTTC. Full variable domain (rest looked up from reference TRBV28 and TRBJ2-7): DVKVTQSSRYLVKRTGEKVFLECVQDMDHENMFWYRQDPGLGLRLIYFSYDVKMKEKGDIPEGYSVSREKKERFSLILESASTNQTSMYLCASSFHLGGQLSEQYFGPGTRLTVT.

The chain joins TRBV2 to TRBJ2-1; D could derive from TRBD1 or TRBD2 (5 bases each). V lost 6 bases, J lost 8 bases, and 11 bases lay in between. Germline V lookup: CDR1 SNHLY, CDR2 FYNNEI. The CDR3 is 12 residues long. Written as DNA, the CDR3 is TGTGCCAGCAGCTTAGGGGACGATGAGCAGTTCTTC. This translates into CASSLGDDEQFF. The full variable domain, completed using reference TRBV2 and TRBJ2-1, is EPEVTQTPSHQVTQMGQEVILRCVPISNHLYFYWYRQILGQKVEFLVSFYNNEISEKSEIFDDQFSVERPDGSNFTLKIRSTKLEDSAMYFCASSLGDDEQFFGPGTRLTVL.

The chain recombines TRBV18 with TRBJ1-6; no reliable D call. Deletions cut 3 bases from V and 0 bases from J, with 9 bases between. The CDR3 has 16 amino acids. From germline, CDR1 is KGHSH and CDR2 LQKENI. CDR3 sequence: CASSPPASSYNSPLHF. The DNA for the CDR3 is TGTGCCAGCTCACCTCCCGCTAGCTCCTATAATTCACCCCTCCACTTT.

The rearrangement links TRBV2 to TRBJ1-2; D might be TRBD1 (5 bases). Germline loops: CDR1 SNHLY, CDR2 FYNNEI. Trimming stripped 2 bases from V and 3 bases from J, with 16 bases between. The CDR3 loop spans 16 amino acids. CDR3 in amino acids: CASSEWVGQTDYGYTF. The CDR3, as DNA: TGTGCCAGCAGTGAATGGGTGGGGCAAACGGACTATGGCTACACCTTC.

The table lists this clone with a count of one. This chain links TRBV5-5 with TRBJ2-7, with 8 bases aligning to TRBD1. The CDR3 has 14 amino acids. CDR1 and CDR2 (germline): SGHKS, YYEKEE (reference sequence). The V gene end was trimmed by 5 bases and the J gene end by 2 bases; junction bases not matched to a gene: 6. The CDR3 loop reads CASRSGTGAYEQYF. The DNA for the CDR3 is TGTGCCAGCAGATCCGGGACAGGAGCCTACGAGCAGTACTTC.

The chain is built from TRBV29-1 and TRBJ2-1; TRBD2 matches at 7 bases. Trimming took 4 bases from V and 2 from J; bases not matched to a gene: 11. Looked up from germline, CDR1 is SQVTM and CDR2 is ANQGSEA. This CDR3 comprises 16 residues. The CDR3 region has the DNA TGCAGCGTTGGGCGGGCGGCTCGGGGGGCCTACAATGAGCAGTTCTTC. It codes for CSVGRAARGAYNEQFF.

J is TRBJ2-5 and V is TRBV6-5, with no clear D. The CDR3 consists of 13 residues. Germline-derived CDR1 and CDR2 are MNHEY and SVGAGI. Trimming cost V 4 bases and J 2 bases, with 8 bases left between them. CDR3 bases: TGTGCCAGCAGTTCCCGCCCGCAAGAGACCCAGTACTTC. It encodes CASSSRPQETQYF.